This note documents a single T cell receptor beta chain sequence. Per germline, CDR1 SGHNT and CDR2 YYREEE (reference sequence). The length of the CDR3 is 15 residues. The ends lost 3 bases at V and 2 bases at J; junction bases unmatched: 7. The data were taken from a study of OX40 agonist ivuxolimab in advanced cancers. Method: immunoSEQ multiplex PCR; TCRdb's copy keeps in-frame clones and lacks some. The sample has just over 70,000 clones; 84% are singletons. This clonotype was sampled from an adult with an advanced solid tumor such as melanoma, head and neck, liver or kidney cancer. Sample: CD4+ or CD8+ T cells sorted from blood, taken in a trial of the OX40 agonist ivuxolimab. The chain combines TRBV5-4 with TRBJ1-1; 7 bases match TRBD1. The chain's CDR3 is CASSSTRDRNTEAFF. CDR3 bases: TGTGCCAGCAGCTCAACCCGGGACAGAAACACTGAAGCTTTCTTT.